This passage covers 2 T cell receptor beta chains from one sample sequenced in a study of blood T cells in healthy people across ages. Sample-barcoded 5' priming and a J-beta primer mix drove a second PCR of about 6 to 12 cycles. TCRdb reanalysed the 5' RACE reads using MiXCR and keeps one entry per CDR3 protein. The top ten clones hold about 22% of a sample with some 710,000 distinct CDR3 sequences, 20% to 25% of them seen once. Sequencing used blood. Receptor source: a man between 70 and 80 years old in good health.

V and J are TRBV9 and TRBJ1-2; 7 nucleotides align to TRBD1. This CDR3 contains 12 residues. Trimming removed 3 bases from V and 8 bases from J; junction bases left unmatched: 4. The germline V gene encodes CDR1 SGDLS and CDR2 YYNGEE. In DNA form, the CDR3 reads TGTGCCAGCAGCGGCAGGGGGTTAGGCTACACCTTC. It encodes CASSGRGLGYTF.

Only a few counts were recorded for this clonotype. V usage is TRBV12-3 or TRBV12-4 and J usage is TRBJ2-3; D tentatively reads TRBD1 or TRBD2 (5 bases each). Trimming removed 7 bases at V and 8 bases at J, with 28 bases between. This CDR3 region has 17 residues. Here the CDR3 DNA reads TGTGCCAGCACCCGTCGGGGCGGACTTGTGGCCCAGGGTACGCAGTATTTT. Translated, it gives CASTRRGGLVAQGTQYF.